This is a list of T cell receptor beta chains from one sample in a study of blood T cell repertoires in COVID-19. Here immunoSEQ multiplex PCR was the method, and the copy in TCRdb shows in-frame clones only, minus some. Of about 240,000 clones in the sample, around four fifths were seen once. The specimen sequenced was peripheral blood. These receptors originate from a woman aged 55-70 years with active or convalescent COVID-19. Each CDR3 is given with its conserved first and last residue. The D gene is left open where the match is weak. Size is omitted from some rows. Given values are once, few, many or a class for expanded clones.

d_call,v_call,clone_size,j_call,cdr3_aa,cdr3_nt
TRBD1,TRBV2,many,TRBJ2-7,CASSEATGYEQYF,TGTGCCAGCAGTGAAGCGACAGGGTACGAGCAGTACTTC
-,TRBV5-4,-,TRBJ2-7,CASSLEAEPYEQYF,TGTGCCAGCAGCTTGGAAGCGGAACCCTACGAGCAGTACTTC
-,TRBV7-3,-,TRBJ2-6,CASSFGGTGANVLTF,TGTGCCAGCAGCTTTGGGGGCACTGGGGCCAACGTCCTGACTTTC
TRBD2,TRBV28,-,TRBJ2-5,CASSPSSGGFQETQYF,TGTGCCAGCAGTCCCTCCAGCGGGGGTTTCCAAGAGACCCAGTACTTC
-,TRBV3-1/TRBV3-2,-,TRBJ2-7,CASSQEGSSSYEQYF,TGTGCCAGCAGCCAAGAGGGGAGCAGCAGCTACGAGCAGTACTTC
TRBD1,TRBV25-1,-,TRBJ1-1,CASVKTGTHTEAFF,TGTGCCAGCGTAAAGACAGGGACCCACACTGAAGCTTTCTTT
-,TRBV21-1,-,TRBJ2-3,CASSQLAGVPLGQYF,TGTGCCAGCAGTCAACTAGCGGGGGTGCCTCTGGGGCAGTATTTT
TRBD1,TRBV28,-,TRBJ1-6,CASSSGQINSPLHF,TGTGCCAGCAGTTCGGGACAGATTAATTCACCCCTCCACTTT
-,TRBV18,-,TRBJ2-1,CASSPPLEAGNEQFF,TGTGCCAGCTCACCACCGCTGGAAGCCGGGAATGAGCAGTTCTTC
-,TRBV25-1,-,TRBJ1-1,CASSVLRDTEAFF,TGTGCCAGCAGTGTCCTCCGGGACACTGAAGCTTTCTTT
-,TRBV14,once,TRBJ1-2,CASSQQGNYGYTF,TGTGCCAGCAGCCAACAGGGTAACTATGGCTACACCTTC
-,TRBV19,-,TRBJ1-5,CASHKDPGYSNQPQHF,TGTGCCAGCCACAAAGACCCGGGGTATAGCAATCAGCCCCAGCATTTT
-,TRBV6-5,-,TRBJ2-2,CASSHSTGELFF,TGTGCCAGCAGCCACAGCACCGGGGAGCTGTTTTTT
TRBD1,TRBV5-1,-,TRBJ2-6,CASSLTGAGANVLTF,TGCGCCAGCAGCCTGACAGGGGCCGGGGCCAACGTCCTGACTTTC
-,TRBV12-3/TRBV12-4,-,TRBJ2-5,CASSPGRQETQYF,TGTGCCAGCAGCCCGGGGAGACAAGAGACCCAGTACTTC
-,TRBV2,-,TRBJ1-1,CASNQGSTEAFF,TGTGCCAGCAATCAGGGGTCCACTGAAGCTTTCTTT
TRBD1,TRBV18,-,TRBJ1-2,CASSSPTGSSTF,TGTGCCAGCTCATCACCGACAGGGTCAAGTACCTTC
TRBD1,TRBV5-1,-,TRBJ2-5,CASSPGQGASETQYF,TGCGCCAGCAGCCCGGGACAGGGGGCTTCAGAGACCCAGTACTTC
-,TRBV19,-,TRBJ1-6,CASSIVHPAPLHF,TGTGCCAGTAGTATAGTCCACCCGGCACCCCTCCACTTT
-,TRBV5-1,-,TRBJ1-1,CASSLSVGGGTEAFF,TGCGCCAGCAGCTTGTCGGTAGGCGGAGGCACTGAAGCTTTCTTT
TRBD2,TRBV5-1,once,TRBJ2-5,CASSILGGGTGETQYF,TGCGCCAGCAGTATATTAGGCGGGGGGACCGGCGAGACCCAGTACTTC